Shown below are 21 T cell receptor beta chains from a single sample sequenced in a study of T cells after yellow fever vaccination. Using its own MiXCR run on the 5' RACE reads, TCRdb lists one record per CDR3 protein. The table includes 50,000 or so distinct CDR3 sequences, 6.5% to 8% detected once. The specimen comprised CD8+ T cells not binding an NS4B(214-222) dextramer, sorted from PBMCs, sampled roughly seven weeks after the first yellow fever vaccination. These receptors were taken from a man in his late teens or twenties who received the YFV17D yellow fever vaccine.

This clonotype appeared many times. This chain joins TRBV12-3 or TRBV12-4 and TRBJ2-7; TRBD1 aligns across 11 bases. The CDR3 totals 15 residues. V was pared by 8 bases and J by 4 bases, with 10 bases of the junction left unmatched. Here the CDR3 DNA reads TGTGCCAGCCCTCAAGCAGGACAGGGGGCATACGAGCAGTACTTC. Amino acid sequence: CASPQAGQGAYEQYF.

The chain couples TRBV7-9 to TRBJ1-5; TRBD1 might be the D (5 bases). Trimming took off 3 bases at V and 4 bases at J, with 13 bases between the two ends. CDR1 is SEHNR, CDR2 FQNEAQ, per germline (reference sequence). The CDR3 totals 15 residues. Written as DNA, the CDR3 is TGTGCCAGCAGCTTTAGGGGTCAGCGGAATCAGCCCCAGCATTTT. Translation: CASSFRGQRNQPQHF.

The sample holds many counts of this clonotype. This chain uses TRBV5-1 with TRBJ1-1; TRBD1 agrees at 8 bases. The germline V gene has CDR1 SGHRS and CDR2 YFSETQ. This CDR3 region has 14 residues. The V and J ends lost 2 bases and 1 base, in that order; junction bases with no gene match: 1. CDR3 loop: CASSFGTGNTEAFF. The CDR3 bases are TGCGCCAGCAGCTTCGGGACAGGGAACACTGAAGCTTTCTTT.

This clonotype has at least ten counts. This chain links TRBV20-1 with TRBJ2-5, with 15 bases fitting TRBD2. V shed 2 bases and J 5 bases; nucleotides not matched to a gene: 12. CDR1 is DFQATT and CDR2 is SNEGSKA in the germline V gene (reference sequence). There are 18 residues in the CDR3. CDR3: CSARLPGLAGGPEETQYF. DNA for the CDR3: TGCAGTGCTAGACTTCCCGGACTAGCGGGGGGGCCGGAGGAGACCCAGTACTTC.

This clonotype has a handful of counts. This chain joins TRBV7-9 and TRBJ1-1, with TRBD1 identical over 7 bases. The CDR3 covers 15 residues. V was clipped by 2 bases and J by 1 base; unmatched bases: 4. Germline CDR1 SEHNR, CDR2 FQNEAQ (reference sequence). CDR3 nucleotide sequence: TGTGCCAGCAGCTTAATACAGGGGCCGAACACTGAAGCTTTCTTT. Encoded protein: CASSLIQGPNTEAFF.

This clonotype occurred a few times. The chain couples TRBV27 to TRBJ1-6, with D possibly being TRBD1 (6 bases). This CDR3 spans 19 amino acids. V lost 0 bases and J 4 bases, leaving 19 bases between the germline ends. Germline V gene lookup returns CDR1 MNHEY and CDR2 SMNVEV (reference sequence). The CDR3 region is CASSLSIMGVGAYNSPLHF. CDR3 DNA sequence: TGTGCCAGCAGTTTATCGATAATGGGGGTGGGGGCTTATAATTCACCCCTCCACTTT.

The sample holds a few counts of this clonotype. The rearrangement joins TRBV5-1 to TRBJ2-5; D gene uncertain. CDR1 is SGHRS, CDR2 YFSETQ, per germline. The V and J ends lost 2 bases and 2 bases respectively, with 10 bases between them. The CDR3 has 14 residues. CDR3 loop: CASSLRLQQETQYF. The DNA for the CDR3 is TGCGCCAGCAGCTTAAGGTTACAGCAAGAGACCCAGTACTTC.

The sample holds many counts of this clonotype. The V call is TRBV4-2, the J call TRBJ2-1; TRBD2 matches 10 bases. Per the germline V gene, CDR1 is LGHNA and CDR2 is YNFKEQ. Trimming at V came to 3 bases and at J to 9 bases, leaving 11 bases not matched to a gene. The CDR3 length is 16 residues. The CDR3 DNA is TGTGCCAGCAGCCATCTTCTAGCGGGGGTTTCAGGTGAGCAGTTCTTC. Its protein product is CASSHLLAGVSGEQFF.

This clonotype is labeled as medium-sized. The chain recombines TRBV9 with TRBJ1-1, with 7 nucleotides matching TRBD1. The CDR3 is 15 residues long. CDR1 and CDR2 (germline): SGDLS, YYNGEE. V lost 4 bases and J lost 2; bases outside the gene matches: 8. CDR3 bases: TGTGCCAGCAGCCCCCGGGACAGACTAAACACTGAAGCTTTCTTT. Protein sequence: CASSPRDRLNTEAFF.

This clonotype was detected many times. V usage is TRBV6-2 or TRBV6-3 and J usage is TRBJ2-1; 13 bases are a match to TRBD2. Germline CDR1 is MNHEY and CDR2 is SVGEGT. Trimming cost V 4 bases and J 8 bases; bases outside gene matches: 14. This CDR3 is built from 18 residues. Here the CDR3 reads CASSSLLGLAGDPDEQFF. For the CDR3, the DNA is TGTGCCAGCAGTTCCCTCCTCGGACTAGCGGGGGACCCGGATGAGCAGTTCTTC.

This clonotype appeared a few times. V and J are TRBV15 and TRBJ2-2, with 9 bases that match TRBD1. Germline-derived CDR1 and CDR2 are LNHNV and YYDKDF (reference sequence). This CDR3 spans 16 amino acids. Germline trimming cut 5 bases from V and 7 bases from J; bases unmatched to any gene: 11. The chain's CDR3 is CATSPGTGRYSGELFF. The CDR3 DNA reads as TGTGCCACCAGCCCCGGGACAGGGAGATATAGCGGGGAGCTGTTTTTT.

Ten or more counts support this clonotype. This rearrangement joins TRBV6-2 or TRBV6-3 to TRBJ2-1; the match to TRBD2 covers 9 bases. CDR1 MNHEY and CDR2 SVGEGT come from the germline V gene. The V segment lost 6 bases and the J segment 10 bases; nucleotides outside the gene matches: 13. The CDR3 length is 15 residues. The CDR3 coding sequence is TGTGCCAGCAGCCCCGGCGGGGGGGCCTTGAGGGAGCAGTTCTTC. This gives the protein CASSPGGGALREQFF.

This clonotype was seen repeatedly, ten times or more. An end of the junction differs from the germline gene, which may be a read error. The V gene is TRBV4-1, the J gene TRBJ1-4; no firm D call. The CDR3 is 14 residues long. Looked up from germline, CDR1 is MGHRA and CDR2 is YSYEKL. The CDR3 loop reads CASNQETGSEKLFF. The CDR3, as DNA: TGCGCCAGCAACCAAGAAACCGGCAGTGAAAAACTGTTTTTT.

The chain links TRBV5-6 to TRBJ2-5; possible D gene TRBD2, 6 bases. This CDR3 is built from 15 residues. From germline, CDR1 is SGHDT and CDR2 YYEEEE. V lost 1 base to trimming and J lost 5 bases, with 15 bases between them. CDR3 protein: CASSLKDGEVETQYF. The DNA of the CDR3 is TGTGCCAGCAGCTTGAAGGACGGGGAGGTCGAGACCCAGTACTTC.

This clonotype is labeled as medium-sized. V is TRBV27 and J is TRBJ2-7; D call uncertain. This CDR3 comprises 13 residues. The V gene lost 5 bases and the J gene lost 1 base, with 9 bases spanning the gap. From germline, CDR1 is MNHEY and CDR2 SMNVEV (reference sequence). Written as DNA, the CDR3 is TGTGCCAGCAGTCACGGGCCATCCTACGAGCAGTACGTC. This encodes CASSHGPSYEQYV.

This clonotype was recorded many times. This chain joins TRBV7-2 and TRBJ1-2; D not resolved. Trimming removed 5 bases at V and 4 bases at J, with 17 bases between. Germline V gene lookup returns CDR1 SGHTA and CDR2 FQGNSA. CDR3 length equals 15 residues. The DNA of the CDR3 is TGTGCCAGCAGCCTAAACTCGGGGAGATTCTATGGCTACACCTTC. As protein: CASSLNSGRFYGYTF.

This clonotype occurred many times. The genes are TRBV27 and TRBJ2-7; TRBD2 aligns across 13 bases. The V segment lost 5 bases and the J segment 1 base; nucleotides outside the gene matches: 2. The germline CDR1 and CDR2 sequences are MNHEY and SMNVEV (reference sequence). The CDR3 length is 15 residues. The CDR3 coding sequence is TGTGCCAGCAGTCCGACTAGCGGGGGGTCCTACGAGCAGTACGTC. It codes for CASSPTSGGSYEQYV.

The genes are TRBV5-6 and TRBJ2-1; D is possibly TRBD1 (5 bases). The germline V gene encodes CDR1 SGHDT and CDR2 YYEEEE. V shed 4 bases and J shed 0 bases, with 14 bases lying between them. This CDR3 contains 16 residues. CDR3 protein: CASSQIGASSYNEQFF. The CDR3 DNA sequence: TGTGCCAGCAGCCAGATAGGGGCCAGCTCCTACAATGAGCAGTTCTTC.

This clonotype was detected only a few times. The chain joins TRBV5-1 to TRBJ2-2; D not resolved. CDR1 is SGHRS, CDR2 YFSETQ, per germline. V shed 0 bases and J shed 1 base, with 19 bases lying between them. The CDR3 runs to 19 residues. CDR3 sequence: CASSLVPSARKGNTGELFF. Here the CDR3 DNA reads TGCGCCAGCAGCTTGGTCCCCTCGGCTAGAAAAGGGAACACCGGGGAGCTGTTTTTT.

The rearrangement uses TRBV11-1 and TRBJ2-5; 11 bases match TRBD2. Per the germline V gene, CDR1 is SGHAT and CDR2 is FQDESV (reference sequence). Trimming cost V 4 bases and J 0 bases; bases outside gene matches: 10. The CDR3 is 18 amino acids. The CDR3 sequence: CASSSKATSGAYQETQYF. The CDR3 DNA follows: TGTGCCAGCAGCTCCAAAGCGACTAGCGGGGCCTACCAAGAGACCCAGTACTTC.

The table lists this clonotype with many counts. In DNA, the CDR3 is TGTGCCAGCAGCAAAGCGGGGGGGCCCGGGGAGCTGTTTTTT. It encodes CASSKAGGPGELFF. J is TRBJ2-2 and V is TRBV5-4; TRBD2 matches 10 bases. This CDR3 spans 14 amino acids. Unmatched junction bases numbered 3, after V lost 4 bases and J lost 6 bases. In germline, CDR1 is SGHNT, CDR2 YYREEE (reference sequence).